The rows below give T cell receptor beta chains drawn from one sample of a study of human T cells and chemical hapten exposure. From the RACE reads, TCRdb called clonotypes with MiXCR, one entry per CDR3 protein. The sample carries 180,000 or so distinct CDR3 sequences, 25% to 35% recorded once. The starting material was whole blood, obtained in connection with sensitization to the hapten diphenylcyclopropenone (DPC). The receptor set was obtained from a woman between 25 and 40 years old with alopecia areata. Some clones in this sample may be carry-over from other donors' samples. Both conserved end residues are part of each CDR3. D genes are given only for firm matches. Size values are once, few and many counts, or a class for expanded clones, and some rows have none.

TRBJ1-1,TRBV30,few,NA,CAWSRPWGRNTEAFF,TGTGCCTGGAGTCGCCCGTGGGGTAGGAACACTGAAGCTTTCTTT
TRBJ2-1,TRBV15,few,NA,CATSRDSGRNEQFF,TGTGCCACCAGCAGGGACTCAGGCCGCAATGAGCAGTTCTTC
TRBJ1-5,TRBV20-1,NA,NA,CSARGQVNQPQHF,TGCAGTGCTAGGGGCCAGGTCAATCAGCCCCAGCATTTT
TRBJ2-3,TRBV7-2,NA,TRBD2,CASSSGLAGGFTDTQYF,TGTGCCAGCAGCTCCGGACTAGCGGGAGGATTCACAGATACGCAGTATTTT
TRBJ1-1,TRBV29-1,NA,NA,CSVEVGRMRMNTEAFF,TGCAGCGTTGAAGTAGGGCGGATGCGAATGAACACTGAAGCTTTCTTT
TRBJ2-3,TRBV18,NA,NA,CASSPPSQSTDTQYF,TGTGCCAGCTCACCACCGAGTCAAAGCACAGATACGCAGTATTTT
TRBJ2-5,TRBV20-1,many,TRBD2,CSARDYNLRGGLGTQYF,TGCAGTGCTAGAGATTATAATTTGCGGGGGGGCCTCGGGACCCAGTACTTC
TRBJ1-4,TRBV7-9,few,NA,CASSPLKGQTTNEKLFF,TGTGCCAGCAGCCCGCTAAAGGGACAAACAACTAATGAAAAACTGTTTTTT
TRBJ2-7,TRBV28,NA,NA,CASSRSGPYEQYF,TGTGCCAGCAGCCGCAGCGGGCCCTACGAGCAGTACTTC
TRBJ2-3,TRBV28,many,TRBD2,CASSTSGAQQYF,TGTGCCAGCAGTACTAGCGGGGCGCAGCAGTATTTT
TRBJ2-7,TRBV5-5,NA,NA,CASSLPGLTSYEQYF,TGTGCCAGCAGCTTGCCGGGACTCACGTCCTACGAGCAGTACTTC
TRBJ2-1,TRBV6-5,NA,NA,CASRKATGSSYNEQFF,TGTGCCAGCAGAAAAGCAACAGGGAGCTCCTACAATGAGCAGTTCTTC
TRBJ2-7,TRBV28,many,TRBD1,CASSDPRGRWGQYF,TGTGCCAGCAGTGACCCCAGGGGGCGTTGGGGGCAGTACTTC
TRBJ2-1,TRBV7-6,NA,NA,CASSLTPSDEQFF,TGTGCCAGCAGCCTAACCCCTAGCGACGAGCAGTTCTTC
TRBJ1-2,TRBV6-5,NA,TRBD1,CASSYGQGDYGYTF,TGTGCCAGCAGTTACGGGCAGGGGGACTATGGCTACACCTTC
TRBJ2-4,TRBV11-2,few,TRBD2,CASSLSLGGRWNIQYF,TGTGCCAGCAGCTTATCACTTGGCGGGAGGTGGAACATTCAGTACTTC
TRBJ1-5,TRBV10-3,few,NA,CAISDSYSNQPQHF,TGTGCCATCAGTGACAGTTATAGCAATCAGCCCCAGCATTTT
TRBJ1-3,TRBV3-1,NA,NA,CASSRRGDPSGNTIYF,TGTGCCAGCAGCCGAAGAGGGGACCCCTCTGGAAACACCATATATTTT
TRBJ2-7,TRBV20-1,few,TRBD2,CSAFRTSGASYEQYF,TGCAGTGCTTTCCGGACTAGCGGGGCTTCCTACGAGCAGTACTTC
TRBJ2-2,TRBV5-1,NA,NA,CASSLRTDNTGELFF,TGCGCCAGCAGCTTGCGGACTGACAACACCGGGGAGCTGTTTTTT
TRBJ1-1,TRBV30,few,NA,CAWNPQGTGGTEAFF,TGTGCCTGGAATCCGCAGGGTACTGGAGGTACTGAAGCTTTCTTT
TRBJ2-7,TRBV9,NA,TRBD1,CASSATGQGFYEQYF,TGTGCCAGCAGCGCAACGGGACAGGGGTTTTACGAGCAGTACTTC
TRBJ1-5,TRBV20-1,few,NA,CSALQNSNQPQHF,TGCAGTGCTTTACAGAATAGCAATCAGCCCCAGCATTTT
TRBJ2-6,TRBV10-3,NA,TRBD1,CAINPGQRFLSGANVLTF,TGTGCCATCAACCCGGGACAGAGATTCTTATCTGGGGCCAACGTCCTGACTTTC
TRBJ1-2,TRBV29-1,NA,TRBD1,CSVQPRDRGYGYTF,TGCAGCGTTCAACCCCGGGACAGGGGGTATGGCTACACCTTC
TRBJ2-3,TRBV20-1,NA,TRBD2,CSAKSGAGTDTQYF,TGCAGTGCTAAAAGCGGGGCGGGTACAGATACGCAGTATTTT
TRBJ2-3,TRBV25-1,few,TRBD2,CASSGALREGDTQYF,TGTGCCAGCAGTGGGGCCCTCCGGGAGGGGGATACGCAGTATTTT
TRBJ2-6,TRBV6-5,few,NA,CASSYHLLSGANVLTF,TGTGCCAGCAGTTATCACCTATTGTCTGGGGCCAACGTCCTGACTTTC
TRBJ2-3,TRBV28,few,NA,CASSGHFTDTQYF,TGTGCCAGCAGTGGACATTTCACAGATACGCAGTATTTT
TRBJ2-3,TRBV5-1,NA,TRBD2,CASSRLAGVSSTDTQYF,TGCGCCAGCAGTAGACTAGCGGGGGTATCTAGCACAGATACGCAGTATTTT
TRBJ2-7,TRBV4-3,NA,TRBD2,CASSPQLAGGEQYF,TGCGCCAGCAGCCCACAACTAGCGGGGGGTGAGCAGTACTTC
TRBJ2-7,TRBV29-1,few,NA,CSVGQVMNEQYF,TGCAGCGTTGGGCAGGTAATGAACGAGCAGTACTTC
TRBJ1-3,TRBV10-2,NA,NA,CASGVGGFGNTIYF,TGCGCCAGCGGCGTGGGGGGTTTTGGAAACACCATATATTTT
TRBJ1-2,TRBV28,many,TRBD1,CATIQGAYGYTF,TGTGCCACAATACAGGGGGCTTACGGCTACACCTTC
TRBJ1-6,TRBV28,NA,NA,CASSSTGLGSWAPNF,TGTGCCAGCAGCTCTACAGGGCTGGGCTCTTGGGCTCCAAATTTT
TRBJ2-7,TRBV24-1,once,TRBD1,CATSDLRTGAEQYF,TGTGCCACCAGTGATTTACGGACAGGGGCCGAGCAGTACTTC
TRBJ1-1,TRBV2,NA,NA,CASRDSRWTEAFF,TGTGCCAGCAGGGACAGTAGGTGGACTGAAGCTTTCTTT
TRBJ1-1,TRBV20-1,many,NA,CSAWPFGARGGAFF,TGCAGTGCTTGGCCCTTCGGGGCCCGCGGTGGAGCTTTCTTT
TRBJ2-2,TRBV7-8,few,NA,CASSLAGGNTGELFF,TGTGCCAGCAGCTTGGCCGGGGGGAACACCGGGGAGCTGTTTTTT
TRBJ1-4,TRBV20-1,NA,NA,CSATPGATNEKLFF,TGCAGTGCCACCCCAGGGGCAACTAATGAAAAACTGTTTTTT
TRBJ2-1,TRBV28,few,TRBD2,CASSPGGAGGYNEQFF,TGTGCCAGCAGTCCGGGGGGGGCTGGGGGCTACAATGAGCAGTTCTTC
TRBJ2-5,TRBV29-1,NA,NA,CSVDLGLAIGETQYF,TGCAGCGTTGATTTGGGCCTAGCGATCGGAGAGACCCAGTACTTC
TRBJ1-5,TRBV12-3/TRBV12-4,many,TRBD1,CASRQGADQPQHF,TGTGCCAGCAGACAGGGGGCCGATCAGCCCCAGCATTTT
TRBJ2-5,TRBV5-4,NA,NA,CASSSSSEGETQYF,TGTGCCAGCAGCTCGTCATCAGAGGGAGAGACCCAGTACTTC
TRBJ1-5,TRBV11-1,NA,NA,CASSPGRFQPQHF,TGTGCCAGCAGCCCCGGACGCTTCCAGCCCCAGCATTTT
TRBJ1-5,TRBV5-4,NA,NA,CASSSGGTQPQHF,TGTGCCAGCAGCTCGGGCGGGACTCAGCCCCAGCATTTT
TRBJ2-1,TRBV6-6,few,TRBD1,CASSRGTGNEQFF,TGTGCCAGCAGCCGCGGGACAGGCAATGAGCAGTTCTTC
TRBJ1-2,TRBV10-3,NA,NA,CAISAPADGVDYGYTF,TGTGCCATCAGTGCCCCTGCCGACGGGGTGGACTATGGCTACACCTTC
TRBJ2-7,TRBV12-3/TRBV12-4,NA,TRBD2,CASRPGTSDEQYF,TGTGCCAGCAGACCCGGGACTAGTGACGAGCAGTACTTC
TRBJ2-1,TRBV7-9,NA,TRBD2,CASTEGLAGTTRSYNEQFF,TGTGCCAGCACCGAGGGACTAGCGGGAACTACGCGCTCCTACAATGAGCAGTTCTTC
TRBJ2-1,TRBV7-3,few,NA,CASSSVQMGEQFF,TGTGCCAGCAGCTCCGTGCAAATGGGTGAGCAGTTCTTC
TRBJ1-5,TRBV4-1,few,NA,CASSQAVIQPQHF,TGCGCCAGCAGCCAAGCCGTGATCCAGCCCCAGCATTTT
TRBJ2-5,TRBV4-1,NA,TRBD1,CASSHGQEETQYF,TGCGCCAGCAGCCACGGACAGGAAGAGACCCAGTACTTC
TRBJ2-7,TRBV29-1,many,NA,CSVESGRHPSVQYF,TGCAGCGTTGAAAGTGGACGGCACCCGTCGGTGCAGTACTTC
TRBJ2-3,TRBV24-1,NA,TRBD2,CATSDPGLAEDTQYF,TGTGCCACCAGTGATCCTGGACTAGCTGAAGATACGCAGTATTTT